The 29 T cell receptor beta chains given below trace back to one sample, sequenced in a study of technical replicates of blood from several donors. Only in-frame clones appear in the TCRdb table, and some are missing; sequencing was by immunoSEQ multiplex PCR. The sample lists about 80,000 clones, roughly 93% occurring once. Sequences were obtained from T cells isolated from PBMCs. The source of these receptors is a human donor in good health.

This rearrangement joins TRBV6-5 to TRBJ1-4, with 11 bases fitting TRBD1. Germline CDR1 and CDR2: MNHEY and SVGAGI. The CDR3 loop spans 15 amino acids. V shed 4 bases and J 8 bases; nucleotides not matched to a gene: 6. CDR3 bases: TGTGCCAGCAGTTCCCGGGACAGGGGGATGGAAAAACTGTTTTTT. As protein: CASSSRDRGMEKLFF.

The chain employs TRBV28 and TRBJ1-2; D is uncertain. Germline V gives CDR1 MDHEN, CDR2 SYDVKM. The CDR3 spans 12 residues. V lost 3 bases and J 3 bases, leaving 5 bases between the germline ends. The CDR3 here is CASSLSYYGYTF. CDR3 nucleotides: TGTGCCAGCAGTTTGAGCTACTATGGCTACACCTTC.

This clone has just a few counts. The chain combines TRBV19 with TRBJ2-3; 11 bases align to TRBD2. CDR1 is LNHDA and CDR2 is SQIVND in the germline V gene (reference sequence). This CDR3 region has 15 residues. The trim removed 7 bases at V and 1 base at J, leaving 4 bases unmatched. As DNA, the CDR3 is TGTGCCAGTAATAGCGGGAGGGCAGGCACAGATACGCAGTATTTT. Translated, it gives CASNSGRAGTDTQYF.

J is TRBJ1-1 and V is TRBV5-1; a possible D gene is TRBD1 (6 bases). The CDR3 has 14 amino acids. The V and J ends lost 4 bases and 3 bases respectively, with 13 bases between them. CDR1 SGHRS and CDR2 YFSETQ come from the germline V gene. CDR3 DNA: TGCGCCAGCAGCGAACAGGGTACGGACACTGAAGCTTTCTTT. Protein: CASSEQGTDTEAFF.

The V call is TRBV19, the J call TRBJ2-1; D not certain. Trimming cost V 5 bases and J 7 bases, with 6 bases left between them. The CDR3 spans 11 residues. Germline values: CDR1 LNHDA, CDR2 SQIVND (reference sequence). The CDR3 here is CASSYGNEQFF. The CDR3 nucleotides read TGTGCCAGTAGTTACGGGAATGAGCAGTTCTTC. Combining the CDR3 with reference TRBV19 and TRBJ2-1 gives the whole variable domain DGGITQSPKYLFRKEGQNVTLSCEQNLNHDAMYWYRQDPGQGLRLIYYSQIVNDFQKGDIAEGYSVSREKKESFPLTVTSAQKNPTAFYLCASSYGNEQFFGPGTRLTVL.

This chain connects TRBV27 to TRBJ2-7; possible D gene TRBD2, 6 bases. The V and J ends lost 2 bases and 1 base respectively, with 9 bases between them. The CDR3 runs to 14 residues. The germline CDR1 and CDR2 sequences are MNHEY and SMNVEV (reference sequence). The CDR3 sequence: CASSLGLASYEQYF. For the CDR3, the DNA is TGTGCCAGCAGTTTAGGCCTAGCGTCCTACGAGCAGTACTTC.

This clone has a single count. V is TRBV2 and J is TRBJ2-1, with 7 bases fitting TRBD1. CDR3 length equals 14 residues. Germline lookup yields CDR1 SNHLY and CDR2 FYNNEI. Germline trimming cut 5 bases from V and 3 bases from J; bases unmatched to any gene: 4. CDR3 sequence reads: CASSFPGGYNEQFF. The CDR3 DNA follows: TGTGCCAGCAGTTTTCCAGGGGGCTACAATGAGCAGTTCTTC. The variable domain in full, completed from reference TRBV2 and TRBJ2-1, reads EPEVTQTPSHQVTQMGQEVILRCVPISNHLYFYWYRQILGQKVEFLVSFYNNEISEKSEIFDDQFSVERPDGSNFTLKIRSTKLEDSAMYFCASSFPGGYNEQFFGPGTRLTVL.

The chain employs TRBV7-3 and TRBJ1-1; perhaps TRBD1 as D (5 bases). V lost 5 bases and J lost 8, with 18 bases in between. This CDR3 has 14 residues. Germline V lookup: CDR1 SGHTA, CDR2 FQGTGA. The CDR3 spells CASSLSPGGREAFF. CDR3 bases: TGTGCCAGCAGCCTCTCTCCGGGGGGTCGGGAAGCTTTCTTT. The whole variable domain, filled in from reference TRBV7-3 and TRBJ1-1, reads GAGVSQTPSNKVTEKGKYVELRCDPISGHTALYWYRQSLGQGPEFLIYFQGTGAADDSGLPNDRFFAVRPEGSVSTLKIQRTERGDSAVYLCASSLSPGGREAFFGQGTRLTVV.

The genes are TRBV10-2 and TRBJ2-1; maybe TRBD2 (7 bases). V lost 8 bases and J 9 bases, leaving 14 bases between the germline ends. CDR1 and CDR2 (germline): WSHSY, SAAADI. This CDR3 spans 12 amino acids. In DNA, the CDR3 is TGCGCCAGCGGGAGGGGGTTGAGTGAGCAGTTCTTC. Amino acid sequence: CASGRGLSEQFF.

This rearrangement joins TRBV6-6 to TRBJ2-7; no definite D call. Germline CDR1 and CDR2: MNHNY and SVGAGI (reference sequence). CDR3 size: 10 residues. Trimming removed 4 bases at V and 5 bases at J, with 3 bases between. The chain's CDR3 is CASSSHEQYF. The CDR3 region has the DNA TGTGCCAGCAGTTCTCACGAGCAGTACTTC.

V and J are TRBV2 and TRBJ2-7; D remains unclear. Germline CDR1 and CDR2: SNHLY and FYNNEI. Trimming removed 6 bases from V and 0 bases from J, with 9 bases in between. The CDR3 has 13 amino acids. The CDR3 protein is CASSAPSSYEQYF. The CDR3 nucleotides are TGTGCCAGCAGCGCCCCTAGCTCCTACGAGCAGTACTTC.

This clone was observed once. The chain links TRBV11-3 to TRBJ2-5; 7 nucleotides match TRBD2. The germline V gene encodes CDR1 SGHNT and CDR2 YENEEA. Trimming cost V 1 base and J 5 bases; bases outside gene matches: 4. CDR3 length: 14 amino acids. CDR3 region: CASSLVGGMETQYF. CDR3 bases: TGTGCCAGCAGCTTAGTCGGGGGGATGGAGACCCAGTACTTC.

The gene calls are TRBV25-1 and TRBJ1-3, with a weak D call TRBD1 (5 bases). Germline loops: CDR1 MGHDK, CDR2 SYGVNS. This CDR3 spans 14 amino acids. The V and J ends lost 3 bases and 7 bases respectively, with 13 bases between them. This chain's CDR3 is CASSEFQGPNTIYF. The CDR3 DNA reads as TGTGCCAGCAGTGAGTTTCAGGGTCCTAACACCATATATTTT.

This chain joins TRBV19 and TRBJ2-1; tentatively, D is TRBD1 (7 bases). V lost 2 bases and J lost 0, with 14 bases in between. This CDR3 is built from 17 residues. Per the germline V gene, CDR1 is LNHDA and CDR2 is SQIVND (reference sequence). For the CDR3, the DNA is TGTGCCAGTAGTATAAGATCAGGGGGGAGCTCCTACAATGAGCAGTTCTTC. This translates into CASSIRSGGSSYNEQFF.

The chain has TRBV19 and TRBJ2-2; 9 bases are a match to TRBD2. With V trimmed by 6 bases and J by 6 bases, 11 bases remained unmatched. The CDR3 has 16 amino acids. Germline CDR1 is LNHDA and CDR2 is SQIVND (reference sequence). CDR3 DNA: TGTGCCAGTAGGAAAATTAGCGGGAGCATGCCCGGGGAGCTGTTTTTT. Translating it yields CASRKISGSMPGELFF.

The chain joins TRBV28 to TRBJ1-3; maybe TRBD1 (6 bases). Per germline, CDR1 MDHEN and CDR2 SYDVKM. CDR3 length: 14 amino acids. V lost 3 bases and J 7 bases, leaving 13 bases between the germline ends. Here the CDR3 reads CASSFHQGSNTIYF. As DNA, the CDR3 is TGTGCCAGCAGTTTTCACCAGGGGAGTAACACCATATATTTT.

The V gene is TRBV19, the J gene TRBJ1-2; D gene uncertain. V lost 2 bases and J lost 5, with 12 bases in between. The CDR3 spans 14 residues. The germline V gene has CDR1 LNHDA and CDR2 SQIVND (reference sequence). In DNA, the CDR3 is TGTGCCAGTAGTATAAATCCGGAGACGTATGGCTACACCTTC. The encoded protein is CASSINPETYGYTF.

The chain recombines TRBV14 with TRBJ2-6; TRBD2 might be the D (5 bases). Between the trimmed V and J ends, which lost 1 base and 6 bases, there was a span of 13 bases. Germline CDR1 SGHDN, CDR2 FVKESK. CDR3 length: 16 amino acids. The CDR3 loop reads CASSQGRLLAANVLTF. The CDR3 DNA is TGTGCCAGCAGCCAAGGGCGACTTCTAGCGGCCAACGTCCTGACTTTC.

The chain is built from TRBV6-5 and TRBJ1-1, with D possibly being TRBD1 (6 bases). V was cut by 7 bases and J by 1 base, with 13 bases left in between. The CDR3 is 14 residues long. Germline CDR1 is MNHEY and CDR2 is SVGAGI. The CDR3 region has the DNA TGTGCCAGCACGTGGACAGAGGGGAACACTGAAGCTTTCTTT. It yields the protein CASTWTEGNTEAFF.

This clone occurred once. The chain couples TRBV10-3 to TRBJ2-1, with 7 bases identical to TRBD1. The CDR3 extends over 14 amino acids. The V and J ends lost 4 bases and 6 bases, in that order; junction bases with no gene match: 6. Germline V gene sequence: CDR1 ENHRY, CDR2 SYGVKD. The CDR3 DNA reads as TGTGCCATCAGTGGGGACAGTCTATTCAATGAGCAGTTCTTC. Residues: CAISGDSLFNEQFF.

The rearrangement uses TRBV29-1 and TRBJ2-7; TRBD2 matches at 8 bases. This CDR3 is built from 16 residues. Per germline, CDR1 SQVTM and CDR2 ANQGSEA. Trimming at V came to 6 bases and at J to 3 bases, leaving 16 bases not matched to a gene. The CDR3 coding sequence is TGCAGCGTAGTGATACCCCGGGGTAGCGGGGACTACGAGCAGTACTTC. Residues: CSVVIPRGSGDYEQYF.

This sequence joins TRBV2 and TRBJ1-1; 7 positions match TRBD1. V trimming: 8 bases; J trimming: 1 base; junction bases outside the gene matches: 7. Per the germline V gene, CDR1 is SNHLY and CDR2 is FYNNEI. CDR3 length equals 14 residues. Written as DNA, the CDR3 is TGTGCCAGCGGGCCGGGACAGCAGAACACTGAAGCTTTCTTT. This codes for CASGPGQQNTEAFF.

This CDR3 is CASSLGQNTEQYF. The CDR3, as DNA: TGTGCCAGCAGCTTAGGGCAGAACACCGAGCAGTACTTC. J is TRBJ2-7 and V is TRBV7-8; the D is unclear. V dropped 1 base and J dropped 6 bases, with 10 bases sitting between them. The V gene's germline CDR1 is SGHVS and CDR2 FQNEAQ. CDR3 length: 13 amino acids.

The rearrangement links TRBV5-6 to TRBJ2-7; D gene unclear. Trimming cost V 1 base and J 3 bases, with 11 bases left between them. Germline V gives CDR1 SGHDT, CDR2 YYEEEE. CDR3 length: 14 amino acids. The CDR3, as DNA: TGTGCCAGCAGCTTGTATGTAGCCAGCTACGAGCAGTACTTC. This gives the protein CASSLYVASYEQYF. Variable domain in full (rest from reference TRBV5-6 and TRBJ2-7): DAGVTQSPTHLIKTRGQQVTLRCSPKSGHDTVSWYQQALGQGPQFIFQYYEEEERQRGNFPDRFSGHQFPNYSSELNVNALLLGDSALYLCASSLYVASYEQYFGPGTRLTVT.

The CDR3 DNA follows: TGTGCCAGCAGCTTAGCCAGGGAAGTTACTGAAGCTTTCTTT. This sequence encodes CASSLAREVTEAFF. The chain joins TRBV7-9 to TRBJ1-1, with a tentative D call TRBD1 (5 bases). The V and J ends lost 0 bases and 5 bases respectively, with 10 bases between them. The CDR3 loop spans 14 amino acids. CDR1 is SEHNR and CDR2 is FQNEAQ in the germline V gene (reference sequence).

In this sample, this clone turned up once. The chain links TRBV5-1 to TRBJ1-1; D is unresolved. V was clipped by 0 bases and J by 10 bases, with 10 bases between them. CDR3 length: 12 amino acids. Germline-derived CDR1 and CDR2 are SGHRS and YFSETQ. The CDR3 here is CASSLVGELAFF. The CDR3 nucleotides are TGCGCCAGCAGCTTGGTTGGTGAGTTAGCTTTCTTT.

This chain links TRBV28 with TRBJ1-2; maybe TRBD1 (5 bases). The germline V and J ends were trimmed by 10 bases and 0 bases, with 15 bases remaining between them. The CDR3 contains 14 residues. Germline V gene sequence: CDR1 MDHEN, CDR2 SYDVKM. The CDR3 DNA sequence: TGTGCCACATTACTGGAGGGGTCTAACTATGGCTACACCTTC. It encodes CATLLEGSNYGYTF.

This chain connects TRBV2 to TRBJ1-2; TRBD1 matches 8 bases. The CDR3 is 11 residues long. V lost 10 bases and J lost 8; bases outside the gene matches: 6. Germline V gives CDR1 SNHLY, CDR2 FYNNEI. This CDR3 is CATSGTGGYTF. CDR3 sequence (DNA): TGTGCCACCAGCGGGACAGGCGGCTACACCTTC.

The chain has TRBV2 and TRBJ2-5; 7 nucleotides align to TRBD2. The J segment lost 5 bases and the V segment lost 2 bases, leaving 5 bases of the junction unmatched. This CDR3 spans 14 amino acids. Germline V gene lookup returns CDR1 SNHLY and CDR2 FYNNEI. The CDR3 nucleotides are TGTGCCAGCAGTGAAAGCCTGGGAGGGGAGACCCAGTACTTC. It yields the protein CASSESLGGETQYF.